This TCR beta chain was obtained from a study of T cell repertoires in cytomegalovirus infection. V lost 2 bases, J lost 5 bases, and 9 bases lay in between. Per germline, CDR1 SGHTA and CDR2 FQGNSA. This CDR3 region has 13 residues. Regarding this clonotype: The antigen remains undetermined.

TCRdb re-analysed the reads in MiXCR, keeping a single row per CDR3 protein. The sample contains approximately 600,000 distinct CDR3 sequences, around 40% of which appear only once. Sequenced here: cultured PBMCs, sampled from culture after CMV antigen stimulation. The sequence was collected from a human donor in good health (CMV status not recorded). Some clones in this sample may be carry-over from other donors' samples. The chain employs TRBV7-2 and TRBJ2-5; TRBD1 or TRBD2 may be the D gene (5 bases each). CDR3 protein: CASSLRGDETQYF. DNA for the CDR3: TGTGCCAGCAGCTTAAGAGGGGATGAGACCCAGTACTTC.